What follows are 23 T cell receptor beta chains derived from one specimen sequenced in a study of blood T cell repertoires in COVID-19. Clones were read by immunoSEQ multiplex PCR, and TCRdb kept only the in-frame ones, dropping some. The table records approximately 280,000 clones, approximately 89% of them present only once. The sample was PBMCs or T cells enriched from blood (not recorded which). These receptors all stem from a woman younger than 30 who had recovered from COVID-19.

The J gene is TRBJ2-1, the V gene TRBV7-3, with 7 bases matching TRBD2. Per the germline V gene, CDR1 is SGHTA and CDR2 is FQGTGA. The ends lost 2 bases at V and 6 bases at J; junction bases unmatched: 10. The CDR3 has 16 residues. For the CDR3, the DNA is TGTGCCAGCAGCTTACAATTAGCGGGCGATTCCAATGAGCAGTTCTTC. This sequence encodes CASSLQLAGDSNEQFF.

The rearrangement joins TRBV9 to TRBJ2-4; 7 bases match TRBD1. This CDR3 region has 15 residues. With V trimmed by 4 bases and J by 6 bases, 10 bases remained unmatched. In germline, CDR1 is SGDLS, CDR2 YYNGEE. The CDR3 sequence: CASSPYRGGGNIQYF. The CDR3 coding sequence is TGTGCCAGCAGCCCATACAGGGGCGGAGGAAACATTCAGTACTTC. The full variable domain, rest sourced from reference TRBV9 and TRBJ2-4, is DSGVTQTPKHLITATGQRVTLRCSPRSGDLSVYWYQQSLDQGLQFLIQYYNGEERAKGNILERFSAQQFPDLHSELNLSSLELGDSALYFCASSPYRGGGNIQYFGAGTRLSVL.

The V call is TRBV10-3, the J call TRBJ2-7; weak D call: TRBD1 (6 bases). CDR1 ENHRY and CDR2 SYGVKD come from the germline V gene. The CDR3 runs 14 residues. Deletions cut 10 bases from V and 0 bases from J, with 16 bases between. The CDR3, as DNA: TGTGCCACCTATACAGGGTTCAGCTCCTACGAGCAGTACTTC. It encodes CATYTGFSSYEQYF.

This chain connects TRBV14 to TRBJ2-7; D is uncertain. The V gene lost 4 bases and the J gene lost 2 bases, with 9 bases spanning the gap. The CDR3 runs 13 residues. The germline V gene has CDR1 SGHDN and CDR2 FVKESK. The DNA of the CDR3 is TGTGCCAGCAGCCCCTCCAGGACCTACGAGCAGTACTTC. This translates into CASSPSRTYEQYF.

The rearrangement links TRBV5-4 to TRBJ2-1; 9 positions match TRBD2. There are 15 residues in the CDR3. The V segment lost 1 base and the J segment 4 bases; nucleotides outside the gene matches: 3. CDR1 and CDR2 (germline): SGHNT, YYREEE (reference sequence). The CDR3: CASSLWSGGYNEQFF. The CDR3 DNA reads as TGTGCCAGCAGCTTGTGGAGCGGGGGGTACAATGAGCAGTTCTTC.

This chain joins TRBV30 and TRBJ2-7; D not certain. This CDR3 contains 11 residues. Germline CDR1 and CDR2: GTSNPN and SVGIG (reference sequence). Trimming shortened V by 4 bases and J by 3 bases, and 7 bases separated the two germline ends. CDR3 DNA sequence: TGTGCCTGGAAGTCAGGCTACGAGCAGTACTTC. As protein: CAWKSGYEQYF.

The chain combines TRBV10-3 with TRBJ1-1; the D is unclear. Germline V gene lookup returns CDR1 ENHRY and CDR2 SYGVKD. The V end was cut by 6 bases, the J end by 1 base, with 9 bases between. The CDR3 totals 13 residues. The CDR3 loop reads CAIRSIPNTEAFF. CDR3 sequence (DNA): TGTGCCATCAGGAGCATACCGAACACTGAAGCTTTCTTT.

CDR3 in DNA: TGCGCCAGCAGCCGATCCGGGACATTTCCTCGGATGAACACTGAAGCTTTCTTT. Its protein product is CASSRSGTFPRMNTEAFF. The chain is built from TRBV4-1 and TRBJ1-1, with a weak D call TRBD1 (6 bases). This CDR3 contains 18 residues. The V end was cut by 4 bases, the J end by 0 bases, with 21 bases between. CDR1 is MGHRA, CDR2 YSYEKL, per germline.

This chain connects TRBV6-5 to TRBJ2-7, with D tentatively TRBD1 (5 bases). Per germline, CDR1 MNHEY and CDR2 SVGAGI. V lost 6 bases and J 3 bases, leaving 21 bases between the germline ends. The CDR3 length is 16 residues. The CDR3 DNA reads as TGTGCCAGCAGCTACCATCAGGACACCTTCCGCTACGAGCAGTACTTC. This sequence encodes CASSYHQDTFRYEQYF.

CDR3 sequence: CASSPRLAGALTDTQYF. Written as DNA, the CDR3 is TGTGCCAGCAGCCCTAGACTAGCGGGAGCCCTCACAGATACGCAGTATTTT. V usage is TRBV7-9 and J usage is TRBJ2-3; 12 bases match TRBD2. The CDR3 covers 17 residues. Trimming cost V 5 bases and J 2 bases; bases outside gene matches: 8. CDR1 and CDR2 (germline): SEHNR, FQNEAQ (reference sequence).

The rearrangement links TRBV7-2 to TRBJ1-2, with 8 positions matching TRBD1. The V gene end was trimmed by 5 bases and the J gene end by 6 bases; junction bases not matched to a gene: 11. The CDR3 consists of 15 residues. Germline V CDR1 and CDR2: SGHTA, FQGNSA. The CDR3 reads CASSRRGPLLNGYTF. CDR3 in DNA: TGTGCCAGCAGCCGCAGGGGGCCTCTCTTAAATGGCTACACCTTC.

This sequence joins TRBV6-5 and TRBJ2-1; D call uncertain. Trimming took off 0 bases at V and 14 bases at J, with 14 bases between the two ends. Germline loops: CDR1 MNHEY, CDR2 SVGAGI. The CDR3 sequence is 13 residues long. The CDR3 DNA follows: TGTGCCAGCAGTTACTCCGAAAGACTTTTAGAGTTCTTC. Its translation is CASSYSERLLEFF.

The J gene is TRBJ1-4, the V gene TRBV24-1; 7 bases map to TRBD1. This CDR3 spans 13 amino acids. Losses at the gene ends were 10 bases for V and 2 bases for J; bases not matched to a gene: 3. CDR1 is KGHDR, CDR2 SFDVKD, per germline. The CDR3 loop is CATRDSTNEKLFF. CDR3 sequence (DNA): TGTGCCACGCGGGACAGCACTAATGAAAAACTGTTTTTT.

The chain carries TRBV28 and TRBJ2-2, with TRBD2 as a possible D gene (6 bases). The V gene lost 3 bases and the J gene lost 3 bases, with 11 bases spanning the gap. CDR1 and CDR2 (germline): MDHEN, SYDVKM. The CDR3 runs to 15 residues. The CDR3 sequence is CASSLSSAYTGELFF. The CDR3 DNA is TGTGCCAGCAGTTTGTCTAGCGCCTACACCGGGGAGCTGTTTTTT.

The chain couples TRBV15 to TRBJ1-4, with D tentatively TRBD1 (6 bases). There are 15 residues in the CDR3. CDR1 is LNHNV, CDR2 YYDKDF, per germline (reference sequence). Trimming stripped 5 bases from V and 4 bases from J, with 14 bases between. The CDR3 spells CATSWRAGVNEKLFF. In nucleotides, the CDR3 is TGTGCCACCAGCTGGCGGGCAGGGGTTAATGAAAAACTGTTTTTT.

CDR3 in amino acids: CASSWDSKRAGTLEKLFF. The CDR3 DNA reads as TGTGCCAGCAGTTGGGACAGTAAAAGGGCAGGTACCCTCGAAAAACTGTTTTTT. J is TRBJ1-4 and V is TRBV28, with 7 bases aligning to TRBD1. In germline, CDR1 is MDHEN, CDR2 SYDVKM. This CDR3 is 18 amino acids long. V lost 4 bases and J lost 8; bases outside the gene matches: 19.

The V call is TRBV2, the J call TRBJ2-1; possibly TRBD1 for D (5 bases). The germline V gene has CDR1 SNHLY and CDR2 FYNNEI. The length of the CDR3 is 14 residues. V was clipped by 3 bases and J by 4 bases, with 10 bases between them. CDR3 amino acids: CASSEGRGYNEQFF. CDR3 DNA sequence: TGTGCCAGCAGTGAGGGGCGCGGTTACAATGAGCAGTTCTTC.

J is TRBJ2-1 and V is TRBV7-2; 12 bases are a match to TRBD2. J gave up 5 bases and V 4 bases, and 6 bases lay outside the gene matches. There are 16 residues in the CDR3. Germline V CDR1 and CDR2: SGHTA, FQGNSA. This chain's CDR3 is CASSSRTSGTDNEQFF. The CDR3 DNA is TGTGCCAGCAGCTCCAGGACTAGCGGGACCGACAATGAGCAGTTCTTC.

This sequence joins TRBV27 and TRBJ2-1; D is undetermined. This CDR3 has 15 amino acids. The ends were cut back, 3 bases at V and 0 bases at J, with 9 bases in the middle. Looked up from germline, CDR1 is MNHEY and CDR2 is SMNVEV (reference sequence). The CDR3 coding sequence is TGTGCCAGCAGTTTTCGAGGAACCTCCTACAATGAGCAGTTCTTC. This sequence encodes CASSFRGTSYNEQFF.

J is TRBJ2-6 and V is TRBV7-9; a possible D gene is TRBD1 (7 bases). The CDR3 loop spans 19 amino acids. CDR1 and CDR2 from the germline V gene are SEHNR and FQNEAQ (reference sequence). Trimming took off 5 bases at V and 0 bases at J, with 20 bases between the two ends. CDR3 nucleotides: TGTGCCAGCAGCCAATTTACAGGGGCGGGGATCTCTGGGGCCAACGTCCTGACTTTC. This encodes CASSQFTGAGISGANVLTF.

The chain recombines TRBV29-1 with TRBJ2-5, with D perhaps matching TRBD2 (6 bases). Trimming took 4 bases from V and 1 from J, leaving 10 bases between them. Germline V gives CDR1 SQVTM, CDR2 ANQGSEA. The CDR3 covers 13 residues. The CDR3 DNA follows: TGCAGCGTTGGCGGGACGGTCCAAGAGACCCAGTACTTC. This codes for CSVGGTVQETQYF.

This clone was counted a few times. V usage is TRBV19 and J usage is TRBJ2-3; 14 bases match TRBD2. This CDR3 is 16 amino acids long. V lost 4 bases and J lost 5; bases outside the gene matches: 5. Germline-derived CDR1 and CDR2 are LNHDA and SQIVND (reference sequence). CDR3 coding DNA: TGTGCCAGTAGTACGGGACTAGCGGGAGTAAGAGATACGCAGTATTTT. Translating it yields CASSTGLAGVRDTQYF.

V and J are TRBV7-9 and TRBJ2-1; 8 bases match TRBD2. V lost 6 bases and J lost 0; bases outside the gene matches: 4. Germline assignment: CDR1 SEHNR and CDR2 FQNEAQ (reference sequence). The CDR3 length is 15 residues. The CDR3 loop reads CASRMSGSSYNEQFF. The CDR3 DNA is TGTGCCAGCAGGATGAGCGGGAGCTCCTACAATGAGCAGTTCTTC.